This T cell receptor beta chain was obtained from a study of blood T cell repertoires in COVID-19. Study context: Samples taken during acute and convalescent COVID-19 were collected in the United States, Italy and Spain. PBMCs, B-cell-depleted T cells, or T cells provided the cDNA or gDNA that made up the material.

Methods used by the authors: Reference gene primer amplification gave estimated nucleated cell counts. The table came from immunoSEQ multiplex PCR; TCRdb's copy has only in-frame clones and leaves some out. The DNA gave D and trimming, while V, J and clone size come from that table. The data contain about 160,000 clones, 85% to 95% of them seen just once; the ten biggest clones take up 3.5% to 5%. V dropped 5 bases and J dropped 4 bases, with 9 bases sitting between them. Germline V gene data show CDR1 as KGHSH and CDR2 as LQKENI. CDR3 length equals 12 residues. The specimen was peripheral blood. The chain employs TRBV18 and TRBJ2-7; D unresolved. This TCR was sampled from a woman aged 50 to 60 with acute or convalescent COVID-19. CDR3 DNA: TGTGCCAGCTCAATACAGAATTACGAGCAGTACTTC. Amino acid sequence: CASSIQNYEQYF.